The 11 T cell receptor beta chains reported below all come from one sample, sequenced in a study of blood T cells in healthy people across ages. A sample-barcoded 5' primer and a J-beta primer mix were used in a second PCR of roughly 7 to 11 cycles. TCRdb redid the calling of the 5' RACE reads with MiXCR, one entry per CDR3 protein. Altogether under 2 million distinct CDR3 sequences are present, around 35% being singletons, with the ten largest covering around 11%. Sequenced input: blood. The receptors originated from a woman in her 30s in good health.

As DNA, the CDR3 is TGTGCCATCAGTGACGTACAGGGGGCTTGGAATGAGCAGTTCTTC. It encodes CAISDVQGAWNEQFF. This sequence joins TRBV10-3 and TRBJ2-1, with 9 bases that match TRBD1. Germline trimming cut 3 bases from V and 7 bases from J; bases unmatched to any gene: 7. Germline lookup yields CDR1 ENHRY and CDR2 SYGVKD. The CDR3 covers 15 residues.

CDR3: CASSRGWTGGANEQFF. CDR3 sequence (DNA): TGTGCCAGCAGCCGGGGCTGGACAGGGGGCGCAAATGAGCAGTTCTTC. The chain employs TRBV7-3 and TRBJ2-1; 11 bases align to TRBD1. V shed 5 bases and J 7 bases; nucleotides not matched to a gene: 10. CDR1 and CDR2 from the germline V gene are SGHTA and FQGTGA. This CDR3 comprises 16 residues. Drawing the rest from reference TRBV7-3 and TRBJ2-1, the complete variable domain is GAGVSQTPSNKVTEKGKYVELRCDPISGHTALYWYRQSLGQGPEFLIYFQGTGAADDSGLPNDRFFAVRPEGSVSTLKIQRTERGDSAVYLCASSRGWTGGANEQFFGPGTRLTVL.

CDR3 in DNA: TGTGCCACGGGTCCCCCTCGGGCGGATCTACAAGAGACCCAGTACTTC. Its translation: CATGPPRADLQETQYF. The genes are TRBV10-3 and TRBJ2-5; no reliable D call. The V end was cut by 10 bases, the J end by 2 bases, with 23 bases between. CDR3 length: 16 residues. The germline V gene encodes CDR1 ENHRY and CDR2 SYGVKD.

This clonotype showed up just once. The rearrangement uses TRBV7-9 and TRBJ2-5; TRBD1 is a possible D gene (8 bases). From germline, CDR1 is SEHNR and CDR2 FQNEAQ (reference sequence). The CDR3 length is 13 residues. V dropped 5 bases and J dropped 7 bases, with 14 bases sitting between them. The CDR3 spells CASSRGDRRTQYF. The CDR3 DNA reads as TGTGCCAGCAGCCGGGGGGACAGGCGGACCCAGTACTTC.

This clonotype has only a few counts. Here the CDR3 reads CATSSEKGYEQFF. CDR3 in DNA: TGTGCCACCAGCAGCGAAAAGGGGTATGAGCAGTTCTTC. V usage is TRBV15 and J usage is TRBJ2-1; the D gene is possibly TRBD1 (5 bases). Germline V gives CDR1 LNHNV, CDR2 YYDKDF (reference sequence). The CDR3 totals 13 residues. Trimming cost V 3 bases and J 8 bases, with 11 bases left between them.

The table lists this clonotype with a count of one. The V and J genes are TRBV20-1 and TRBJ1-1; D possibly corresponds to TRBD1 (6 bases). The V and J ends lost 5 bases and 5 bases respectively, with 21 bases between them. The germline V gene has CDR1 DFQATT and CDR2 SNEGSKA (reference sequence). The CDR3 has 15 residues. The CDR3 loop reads CSADLGGQGGTEAFF. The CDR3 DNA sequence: TGCAGTGCTGACCTAGGAGGCCAAGGGGGGACTGAAGCTTTCTTT.

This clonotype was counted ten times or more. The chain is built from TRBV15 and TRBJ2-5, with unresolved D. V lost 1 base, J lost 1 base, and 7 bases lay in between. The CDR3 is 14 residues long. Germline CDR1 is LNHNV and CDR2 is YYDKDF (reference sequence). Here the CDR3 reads CATSRAAFQETQYF. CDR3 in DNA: TGTGCCACCAGCAGAGCCGCCTTCCAAGAGACCCAGTACTTC.

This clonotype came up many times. Written as DNA, the CDR3 is TGCAGTGCTACCGGACAGTTACAAGAGACCCAGTACTTC. As protein: CSATGQLQETQYF. The chain is built from TRBV20-1 and TRBJ2-5, with D perhaps matching TRBD1 (6 bases). CDR3 size: 13 residues. Germline values: CDR1 DFQATT, CDR2 SNEGSKA (reference sequence). With 4 bases removed from V and 2 bases from J, the gap between germline ends came to 11 bases.

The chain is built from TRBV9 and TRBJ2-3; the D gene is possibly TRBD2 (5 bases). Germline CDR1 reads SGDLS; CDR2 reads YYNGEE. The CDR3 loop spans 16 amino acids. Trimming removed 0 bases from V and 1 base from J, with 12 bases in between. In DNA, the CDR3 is TGTGCCAGCAGCGTAGGACGAGGGCCCGGCACAGATACGCAGTATTTT. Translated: CASSVGRGPGTDTQYF.

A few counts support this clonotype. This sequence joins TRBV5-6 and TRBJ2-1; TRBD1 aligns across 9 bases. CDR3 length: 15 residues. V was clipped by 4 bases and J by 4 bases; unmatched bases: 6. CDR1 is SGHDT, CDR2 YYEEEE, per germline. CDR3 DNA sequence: TGTGCCAGCAGCCGCCGGGACAGGGATTACAATGAGCAGTTCTTC. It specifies CASSRRDRDYNEQFF.

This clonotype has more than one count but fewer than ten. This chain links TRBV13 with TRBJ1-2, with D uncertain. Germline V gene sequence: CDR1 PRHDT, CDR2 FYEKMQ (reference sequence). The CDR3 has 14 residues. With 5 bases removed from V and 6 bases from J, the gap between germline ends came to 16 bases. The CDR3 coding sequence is TGTGCCAGCAGCCACGCCGAAGGGAGTAATGGCTACACCTTC. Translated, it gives CASSHAEGSNGYTF.